The present T cell receptor beta chain was sequenced within a study of blood T cell repertoires in COVID-19. Study as a whole: Italy, Spain and the United States were the sources of the convalescent and acute COVID-19 samples. T cells, B-cell-depleted T cells, or PBMCs supplied cDNA or gDNA.

In regard to this clone: In the same sample, other DNA sequences code for this CDR3.

Germline V CDR1 and CDR2: MNHNS, SASEGT. The junction had 2 bases not matched to a gene; V was cut back by 3 bases and J by 7 bases. This CDR3 is 13 amino acids long. Under the authors' procedure: Amplifying reference gene primers gave estimates of nucleated cell counts. Profiled with immunoSEQ multiplex PCR; TCRdb holds only in-frame clones, not every one. V and J calls and clone size are given by that table; D and trimming were obtained from the DNA. The table shows roughly 200,000 clones, with 78% occurring only once. This clonotype was obtained from a woman of 80 years or more with active or convalescent COVID-19. The chain combines TRBV6-1 with TRBJ1-2, with 10 bases matching TRBD1. Sequencing was done on a sample of peripheral blood. Here the CDR3 reads CASSDRDRGGYTF. CDR3 in DNA: TGTGCCAGCAGTGATAGGGACAGGGGTGGCTACACCTTC.